The source of this TCR beta chain is a study of shared clonotypes between healthy human individuals. Turning to the study itself: CD4 naive and CD4 memory each took three plates per donor, while CD8 naive took two and CD8 memory one.

General study findings and limits: Incompleteness in sorted-subset sequencing, despite large depth, was shown by rarefaction. Naive CD4 clonotype sharing across several donors was around 5.5%.

The deep-level immunoSEQ assay was used. The repertoire was sequenced with immunoSEQ multiplex PCR; TCRdb's copy has only in-frame clones and lacks some. The data hold over a million clones, with 98% observed a single time. About this clone itself: Its specificity is unknown.

Deletions cut 0 bases from V and 7 bases from J, with 10 bases between. The CDR3 has 14 residues. Germline CDR1 and CDR2: SGHRS and YFSETQ. The TCR comes from a man in his thirties or forties in good health. The chain has TRBV5-1 and TRBJ2-2; tentative D call: TRBD1 (6 bases). Source material: naive CD4+ T cells sorted from blood. As for subset: CD45RA+ positively selected. CDR3 in amino acids: CASSLAGVDGELFF. The DNA of the CDR3 is TGCGCCAGCAGCTTGGCAGGGGTTGACGGGGAGCTGTTTTTT.